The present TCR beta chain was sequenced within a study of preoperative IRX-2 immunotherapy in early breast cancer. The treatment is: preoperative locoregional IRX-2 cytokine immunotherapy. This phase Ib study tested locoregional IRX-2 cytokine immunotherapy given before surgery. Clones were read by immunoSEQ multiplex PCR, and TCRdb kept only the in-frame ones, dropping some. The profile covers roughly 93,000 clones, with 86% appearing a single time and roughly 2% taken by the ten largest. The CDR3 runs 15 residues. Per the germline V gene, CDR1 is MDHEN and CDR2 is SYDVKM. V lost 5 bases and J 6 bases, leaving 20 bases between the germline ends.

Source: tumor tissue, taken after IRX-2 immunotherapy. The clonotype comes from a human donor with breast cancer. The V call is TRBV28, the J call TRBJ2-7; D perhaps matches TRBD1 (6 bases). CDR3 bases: TGTGCCAGCAGTGCCGCTCCGACCAACAGGGCCGAGCAGTACTTC. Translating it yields CASSAAPTNRAEQYF.